What follows are 9 T cell receptor beta chains derived from one specimen sequenced in a study of shared clonotypes between healthy human individuals. Some clones are missing from TCRdb's copy, which holds only in-frame ones; the method was immunoSEQ multiplex PCR. Found here are over a million clones, approximately 80% of them singletons; the top ten hold roughly 0.61%. Material for sequencing was memory CD4+ T cells from PBMCs. Subset meaning: CD45RA-negative fraction. These receptor sequences come from a man younger than 35 in good health. Some clones in this sample may be carry-over from other donors' samples.

V gene TRBV6-5 combines with J gene TRBJ1-2; no firm D call. This CDR3 is built from 14 residues. Between the trimmed V and J ends, which lost 6 bases and 4 bases, there was a span of 15 bases. Germline V lookup: CDR1 MNHEY, CDR2 SVGAGI. CDR3 coding DNA: TGTGCCAGCAGAACCGGGCCCCCGGGCTATGGCTACACCTTC. It encodes CASRTGPPGYGYTF.

The chain couples TRBV10-3 to TRBJ2-1, with 11 bases aligning to TRBD2. Germline V CDR1 and CDR2: ENHRY, SYGVKD. This CDR3 spans 20 amino acids. With V trimmed by 0 bases and J by 4 bases, 14 bases remained unmatched. CDR3 amino acids: CAISESTGTSGTLKYNEQFF. The CDR3 DNA is TGTGCCATCAGTGAGTCGACCGGGACTAGCGGAACGCTGAAATACAATGAGCAGTTCTTC.

Notes on this clone: The same CDR3 is also encoded by other DNA sequences in this sample. This rearrangement joins TRBV5-1 to TRBJ2-1, with 8 bases aligning to TRBD2. Trimming cost V 5 bases and J 0 bases; bases outside gene matches: 7. Germline V gene lookup returns CDR1 SGHRS and CDR2 YFSETQ. The CDR3 has 16 amino acids. CDR3 DNA: TGCGCCAGCAGACCTACCAGCGGGAGCTCCTACAATGAGCAGTTCTTC. It encodes CASRPTSGSSYNEQFF.

This clone has more than one count but fewer than ten. The V gene is TRBV19, the J gene TRBJ1-5, with unresolved D. The CDR3 extends over 13 amino acids. Germline V gene data show CDR1 as LNHDA and CDR2 as SQIVND (reference sequence). Trimming removed 3 bases at V and 4 bases at J, with 7 bases between. In nucleotides, the CDR3 is TGTGCCAGTAGTATGATAGGGAATCAGCCCCAGCATTTT. Its protein is CASSMIGNQPQHF.

This rearrangement joins TRBV11-1 to TRBJ2-3, with no clear D. The CDR3 runs to 14 residues. Germline CDR1 reads SGHAT; CDR2 reads FQDESV (reference sequence). The V and J ends lost 8 bases and 7 bases respectively, with 19 bases between them. CDR3 loop: CASGISPVTNTQYF. The DNA for the CDR3 is TGTGCCAGCGGGATTTCCCCCGTTACAAATACGCAGTATTTT.

The chain is built from TRBV15 and TRBJ1-4, with D uncertain. This CDR3 region has 16 residues. V lost 0 bases to trimming and J lost 7 bases, with 15 bases between them. From germline, CDR1 is LNHNV and CDR2 YYDKDF (reference sequence). The CDR3 loop reads CATSRDLASRFEKLFF. In nucleotides, the CDR3 is TGTGCCACCAGCAGAGATTTGGCCAGCCGCTTTGAAAAACTGTTTTTT.

The V and J genes are TRBV11-2 and TRBJ1-1, with a possible D match to TRBD1 (5 bases). CDR3 length: 16 residues. Germline V lookup: CDR1 SGHAT, CDR2 FQNNGV. V was clipped by 4 bases and J by 1 base, with 16 bases between them. The CDR3 protein is CASSYRDGIQNTEAFF. The CDR3 DNA reads TGTGCCAGCAGCTACCGGGACGGCATTCAGAACACTGAAGCTTTCTTT.

The rearrangement uses TRBV20-1 and TRBJ2-1, with D perhaps matching TRBD2 (6 bases). V lost 6 bases and J 8 bases, leaving 8 bases between the germline ends. Germline CDR1 is DFQATT and CDR2 is SNEGSKA (reference sequence). The CDR3 totals 10 residues. The CDR3 spells CSAGEDEQFF. In nucleotides, the CDR3 is TGCAGTGCCGGGGAGGATGAGCAGTTCTTC.

The chain is built from TRBV28 and TRBJ1-4; possibly TRBD1 for D (6 bases). Trimming removed 3 bases at V and 8 bases at J, with 10 bases between. This CDR3 is 13 amino acids long. From germline, CDR1 is MDHEN and CDR2 SYDVKM. The CDR3 sequence is CASSFGQLEKLFF. The CDR3 coding sequence is TGTGCCAGCAGTTTTGGACAGCTAGAAAAACTGTTTTTT. Together with reference TRBV28 and TRBJ1-4, the CDR3 gives the full variable domain: DVKVTQSSRYLVKRTGEKVFLECVQDMDHENMFWYRQDPGLGLRLIYFSYDVKMKEKGDIPEGYSVSREKKERFSLILESASTNQTSMYLCASSFGQLEKLFFGSGTQLSVL.